A single sample gave rise to the 27 T cell receptor beta chains below, sequenced in a study of T-cell reconstitution after alpha-beta-depleted transplantation in children. A library of TCRbeta sequences, prepared with unique molecular identifiers, was generated. TCRdb used MiXCR to reprocess the PCR reads, holding one entry per CDR3 protein. The top ten hold 3% to 3.5% of the sample, which has about 540,000 distinct CDR3 sequences, around 20% seen once. The input for sequencing was PBMCs from the stem cell graft donor, taken from the stem cell graft. These receptors were taken from a human donor who donated a stem cell graft to a child with acute lymphoblastic leukemia.

V gene TRBV29-1 combines with J gene TRBJ2-7; no clear D. CDR3 length: 14 amino acids. Germline lookup yields CDR1 SQVTM and CDR2 ANQGSEA. The germline V and J ends were trimmed by 5 bases and 2 bases, with 16 bases remaining between them. In DNA, the CDR3 is TGCAGCGTTTTAACCGATCCGGCCACCTACGAGCAGTACTTC. This sequence encodes CSVLTDPATYEQYF.

This clonotype was counted only a few times. This chain joins TRBV4-1 and TRBJ2-3; D is uncertain. Per the germline V gene, CDR1 is MGHRA and CDR2 is YSYEKL. The germline V and J ends were trimmed by 1 base and 4 bases, with 6 bases remaining between them. The CDR3 has 13 residues. CDR3 in amino acids: CASSQVAADTQYF. As DNA, the CDR3 is TGCGCCAGCAGCCAAGTTGCCGCAGATACGCAGTATTTT.

The CDR3 DNA is TGCGCCAGCAGCTCGAGGGGAAGGGCTGGGGCCAACGTCCTGACTTTC. Amino acids: CASSSRGRAGANVLTF. The chain joins TRBV5-1 to TRBJ2-6; D assignment may be TRBD1 or TRBD2 (5 bases each). The V and J ends lost 3 bases and 2 bases respectively, with 12 bases between them. Germline lookup yields CDR1 SGHRS and CDR2 YFSETQ. This CDR3 spans 16 amino acids. Variable domain in full (rest from reference TRBV5-1 and TRBJ2-6): KAGVTQTPRYLIKTRGQQVTLSCSPISGHRSVSWYQQTPGQGLQFLFEYFSETQRNKGNFPGRFSGRQFSNSRSEMNVSTLELGDSALYLCASSSRGRAGANVLTFGAGSRLTVL.

The chain joins TRBV12-3 or TRBV12-4 to TRBJ2-1; TRBD2 matches 7 bases. V lost 7 bases to trimming and J lost 8 bases; unmatched junction nucleotides: 8. The CDR3 covers 13 residues. This chain's CDR3 is CASNRGRAHEQFF. The DNA of the CDR3 is TGTGCCAGCAACCGTGGGAGGGCCCATGAGCAGTTCTTC.

The rearrangement joins TRBV12-3 or TRBV12-4 to TRBJ2-5, with D unclear. The CDR3 spans 13 residues. V lost 4 bases, J lost 5 bases, and 11 bases lay in between. CDR3 amino acids: CASSSPWAETQYF. In DNA, the CDR3 is TGTGCCAGCAGTTCACCATGGGCCGAGACCCAGTACTTC.

The rearrangement links TRBV7-9 to TRBJ2-3; 10 bases fit TRBD2. The CDR3 covers 15 residues. Germline values: CDR1 SEHNR, CDR2 FQNEAQ (reference sequence). J gave up 4 bases and V 5 bases, and 6 bases lay outside the gene matches. CDR3 protein: CASSPGTSDPDTQYF. DNA for the CDR3: TGTGCCAGCAGCCCCGGGACTAGCGACCCAGATACGCAGTATTTT.

This clonotype was counted a few times. The chain employs TRBV12-3 or TRBV12-4 and TRBJ2-2, with TRBD1 matching over 8 bases. CDR3 length: 17 residues. V lost 6 bases and J lost 4; bases outside the gene matches: 13. The CDR3 loop reads CASSPWRQGASTGELFF. CDR3 nucleotide sequence: TGTGCCAGCAGCCCATGGAGGCAGGGGGCTAGCACCGGGGAGCTGTTTTTT.

CDR3 sequence reads: CASSPDRGSPSSGNTIYF. The CDR3 DNA follows: TGTGCCAGCAGCCCGGACAGGGGTTCGCCAAGTTCAGGAAACACCATATATTTT. The chain combines TRBV14 with TRBJ1-3; 9 bases are a match to TRBD1. Trimming cost V 4 bases and J 4 bases; bases outside gene matches: 14. Germline V gives CDR1 SGHDN, CDR2 FVKESK. This CDR3 region has 18 residues.

The chain combines TRBV7-3 with TRBJ2-2, with D possibly matching TRBD1 (6 bases). CDR1 SGHTA and CDR2 FQGTGA come from the germline V gene. The ends were cut back, 2 bases at V and 3 bases at J, with 10 bases in the middle. The CDR3 length is 15 residues. CDR3 coding DNA: TGTGCCAGCAGCTTATTGGGGGCAGACACCGGGGAGCTGTTTTTT. Amino acids: CASSLLGADTGELFF. The full variable domain, with the rest looked up from reference TRBV7-3 and TRBJ2-2, is GAGVSQTPSNKVTEKGKYVELRCDPISGHTALYWYRQSLGQGPEFLIYFQGTGAADDSGLPNDRFFAVRPEGSVSTLKIQRTERGDSAVYLCASSLLGADTGELFFGEGSRLTVL.

The rearrangement links TRBV5-1 to TRBJ2-1; 9 bases map to TRBD2. V lost 2 bases and J lost 0; bases outside the gene matches: 3. CDR3 size: 16 residues. CDR1 and CDR2 (germline): SGHRS, YFSETQ. CDR3 in DNA: TGCGCCAGCAGCTTCCTTAGCGGGAGCTCCTACAATGAGCAGTTCTTC. As protein: CASSFLSGSSYNEQFF.

The gene calls are TRBV20-1 and TRBJ2-7; maybe TRBD2 (5 bases). Per the germline V gene, CDR1 is DFQATT and CDR2 is SNEGSKA (reference sequence). V was shortened by 2 bases and J by 5 bases, with 16 bases between the two germline ends. The CDR3 is 14 amino acids. The DNA of the CDR3 is TGCAGTGCTAGAAGCCGGGAAGCTCGCCACGAGCAGTACTTC. It specifies CSARSREARHEQYF.

The chain joins TRBV6-5 to TRBJ1-2; 9 bases map to TRBD1. Germline V gives CDR1 MNHEY, CDR2 SVGAGI. Trimming removed 4 bases from V and 0 bases from J; junction bases left unmatched: 9. CDR3 size: 17 residues. CDR3 sequence (DNA): TGTGCCAGCAGTTCCCCTTACCGGGACAGGGCTAACTATGGCTACACCTTC. Its protein product is CASSSPYRDRANYGYTF.

The chain uses TRBV6-1 and TRBJ2-1, with 12 bases identical to TRBD2. In germline, CDR1 is MNHNS, CDR2 SASEGT. The CDR3 is 15 residues long. J gave up 5 bases and V 6 bases, and 5 bases lay outside the gene matches. This CDR3 reads CASRVGLAGNNEQFF. CDR3 in DNA: TGTGCCAGCAGGGTGGGACTAGCGGGCAACAATGAGCAGTTCTTC.

This clonotype has only a few counts. The chain links TRBV7-8 to TRBJ1-4; the D gene is possibly TRBD1 (5 bases). Per germline, CDR1 SGHVS and CDR2 FQNEAQ. The germline V and J ends were trimmed by 4 bases and 0 bases, with 15 bases remaining between them. The CDR3 covers 17 residues. The DNA of the CDR3 is TGTGCCAGCAGCTCGTTAAGGGGTCGGACAACTAATGAAAAACTGTTTTTT. This translates into CASSSLRGRTTNEKLFF.

This clonotype was picked up a small number of times. The chain employs TRBV4-1 and TRBJ2-7; TRBD2 aligns across 7 bases. Germline V CDR1 and CDR2: MGHRA, YSYEKL. V shed 0 bases and J 4 bases; nucleotides not matched to a gene: 6. The CDR3 length is 15 residues. CDR3 DNA sequence: TGCGCCAGCAGCCAAGAAGGGCGGGAGTCGTACGAGCAGTACTTC. Translated, it gives CASSQEGRESYEQYF.

This rearrangement joins TRBV5-1 to TRBJ1-4, with D possibly matching TRBD1 (6 bases). Germline V lookup: CDR1 SGHRS, CDR2 YFSETQ. V shed 5 bases and J shed 6 bases, with 14 bases lying between them. This CDR3 region has 14 residues. The CDR3 DNA sequence: TGCGCCAGCAGTAGGGGGGAGTCGGATGAAAAACTGTTTTTT. It specifies CASSRGESDEKLFF.

The rearrangement uses TRBV6-1 and TRBJ1-1, with D perhaps TRBD1 (5 bases). Germline CDR1 is MNHNS and CDR2 is SASEGT. Deletions cut 6 bases from V and 5 bases from J, with 16 bases between. The CDR3 extends over 14 amino acids. CDR3: CASSLTGIRTEAFF. In nucleotides, the CDR3 is TGTGCCAGCAGCCTTACAGGTATTCGAACTGAAGCTTTCTTT.

CDR3 in DNA: TGCGCCAGCAGCTTGGTGGGACTAGGAAACACCGGGGAGCTGTTTTTT. Protein product: CASSLVGLGNTGELFF. The chain recombines TRBV5-1 with TRBJ2-2, with 8 positions matching TRBD2. Trimming took 0 bases from V and 2 from J; bases not matched to a gene: 3. Germline V lookup: CDR1 SGHRS, CDR2 YFSETQ. The CDR3 runs to 16 residues.

This clonotype was counted only a few times. The chain has TRBV7-3 and TRBJ2-1; tentatively, D is TRBD2 (5 bases). Between the trimmed V and J ends, which lost 5 bases and 5 bases, there was a span of 16 bases. This CDR3 is built from 15 residues. CDR1 is SGHTA and CDR2 is FQGTGA in the germline V gene. The CDR3 loop reads CASSRGSLRDNEQFF. The CDR3 DNA reads as TGTGCCAGCAGCCGAGGGTCACTACGAGACAATGAGCAGTTCTTC.

The sample holds a few counts of this clonotype. V gene TRBV6-5 combines with J gene TRBJ1-3, with D possibly being TRBD1 (5 bases). The CDR3 totals 16 residues. Germline V gives CDR1 MNHEY, CDR2 SVGAGI. V lost 4 bases and J 3 bases, leaving 16 bases between the germline ends. The CDR3 region is CASSLGPRRGGNTIYF. DNA of the CDR3: TGTGCCAGCAGTTTGGGGCCTCGCCGGGGTGGAAACACCATATATTTT.

The V gene is TRBV27, the J gene TRBJ2-7; D perhaps matches TRBD2 (6 bases). The CDR3 loop spans 14 amino acids. From germline, CDR1 is MNHEY and CDR2 SMNVEV (reference sequence). V lost 3 bases and J 3 bases, leaving 12 bases between the germline ends. CDR3 sequence reads: CASSFSGLYYEQYF. CDR3 DNA: TGTGCCAGCAGTTTTTCGGGACTCTACTACGAGCAGTACTTC.

CDR3 in DNA: TGTGCCAGCAGCTTCTCTACCCAAGAGACCCAGTACTTC. Protein product: CASSFSTQETQYF. The chain recombines TRBV7-9 with TRBJ2-5; the D is unclear. Germline V gives CDR1 SEHNR, CDR2 FQNEAQ (reference sequence). The CDR3 runs 13 residues. V lost 3 bases to trimming and J lost 1 base, with 6 bases between them.

V and J are TRBV15 and TRBJ1-1, with D perhaps matching TRBD1 (6 bases). V was trimmed by 5 bases and J by 4 bases, leaving 14 bases between them. The length of the CDR3 is 14 residues. Per germline, CDR1 LNHNV and CDR2 YYDKDF (reference sequence). For the CDR3, the DNA is TGTGCCACCAGCGGACGTTGGGGGCTCACTGAAGCTTTCTTT. Residues: CATSGRWGLTEAFF. The full variable domain, with the rest looked up from reference TRBV15 and TRBJ1-1, is DAMVIQNPRYQVTQFGKPVTLSCSQTLNHNVMYWYQQKSSQAPKLLFHYYDKDFNNEADTPDNFQSRRPNTSFCFLDIRSPGLGDTAMYLCATSGRWGLTEAFFGQGTRLTVV.

The chain combines TRBV5-1 with TRBJ2-7; 9 positions match TRBD1. Per germline, CDR1 SGHRS and CDR2 YFSETQ. The CDR3 is made up of 16 amino acids. Trimming took 4 bases from V and 3 from J; bases not matched to a gene: 11. The CDR3 reads CASSIWTGAINYEQYF. The CDR3 DNA reads as TGCGCCAGCAGCATCTGGACAGGGGCGATCAACTACGAGCAGTACTTC.

The chain combines TRBV5-1 with TRBJ2-7, with D possibly being TRBD2 (5 bases). In germline, CDR1 is SGHRS, CDR2 YFSETQ. The CDR3 totals 15 residues. Trimming cost V 0 bases and J 2 bases, with 12 bases left between them. Here the CDR3 reads CASSLEEGRAYEQYF. The CDR3 region has the DNA TGCGCCAGCAGCTTGGAAGAAGGGCGGGCCTACGAGCAGTACTTC.

Only a few counts were recorded for this clonotype. The chain links TRBV20-1 to TRBJ2-7; 11 positions agree with TRBD2. The CDR3 spans 15 residues. Germline trimming cut 5 bases from V and 3 bases from J; bases unmatched to any gene: 9. Germline loops: CDR1 DFQATT, CDR2 SNEGSKA (reference sequence). The CDR3, as DNA: TGCAGTGCTGTTCCCTCACTAGCGGGGGACTACGAGCAGTACTTC. Translating gives CSAVPSLAGDYEQYF.

The rearrangement uses TRBV18 and TRBJ2-6; D is possibly TRBD1 (5 bases). Germline loops: CDR1 KGHSH, CDR2 LQKENI. CDR3 length: 18 amino acids. Trimming removed 3 bases at V and 2 bases at J, with 17 bases between. The CDR3 sequence is CASSPTVLGAPGANVLTF. The CDR3 nucleotides read TGTGCCAGCTCACCGACAGTACTTGGGGCCCCTGGGGCCAACGTCCTGACTTTC. The full variable domain, completed using reference TRBV18 and TRBJ2-6, is NAGVMQNPRHLVRRRGQEARLRCSPMKGHSHVYWYRQLPEEGLKFMVYLQKENIIDESGMPKERFSAEFPKEGPSILRIQQVVRGDSAAYFCASSPTVLGAPGANVLTFGAGSRLTVL.